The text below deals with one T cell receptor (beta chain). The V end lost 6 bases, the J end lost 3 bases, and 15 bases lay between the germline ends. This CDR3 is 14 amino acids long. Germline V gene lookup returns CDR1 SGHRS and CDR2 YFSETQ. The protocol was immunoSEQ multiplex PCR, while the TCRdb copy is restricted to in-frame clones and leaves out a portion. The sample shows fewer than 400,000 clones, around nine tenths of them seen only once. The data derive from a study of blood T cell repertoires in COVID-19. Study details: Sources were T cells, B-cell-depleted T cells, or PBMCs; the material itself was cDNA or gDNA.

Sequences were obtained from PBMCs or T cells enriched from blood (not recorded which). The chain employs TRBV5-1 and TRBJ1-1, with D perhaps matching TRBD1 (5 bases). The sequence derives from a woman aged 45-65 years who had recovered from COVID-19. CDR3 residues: CASMASGRDTEAFF. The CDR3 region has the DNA TGCGCCAGCATGGCATCGGGCAGGGACACTGAAGCTTTCTTT.